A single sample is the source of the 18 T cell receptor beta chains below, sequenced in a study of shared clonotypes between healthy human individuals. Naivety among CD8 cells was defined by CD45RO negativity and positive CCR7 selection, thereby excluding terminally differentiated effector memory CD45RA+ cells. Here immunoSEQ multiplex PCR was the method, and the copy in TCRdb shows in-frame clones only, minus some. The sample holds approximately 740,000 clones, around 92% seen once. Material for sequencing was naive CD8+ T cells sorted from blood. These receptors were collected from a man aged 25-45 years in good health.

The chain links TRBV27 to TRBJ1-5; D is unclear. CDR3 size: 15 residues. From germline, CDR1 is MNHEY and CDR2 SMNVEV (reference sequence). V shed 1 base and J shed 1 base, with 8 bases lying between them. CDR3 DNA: TGTGCCAGCAGTTTATTGGGGATGAGCAATCAGCCCCAGCATTTT. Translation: CASSLLGMSNQPQHF.

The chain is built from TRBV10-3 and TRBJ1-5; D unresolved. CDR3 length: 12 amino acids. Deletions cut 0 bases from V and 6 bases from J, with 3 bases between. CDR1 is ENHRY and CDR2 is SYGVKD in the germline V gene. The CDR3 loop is CAISESGQPQHF. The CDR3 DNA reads TGTGCCATCAGTGAGTCGGGTCAGCCCCAGCATTTT.

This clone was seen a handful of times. This chain's CDR3 is CASSCCDSNYGYTF. CDR3 nucleotide sequence: TGTGCCAGCAGCTGCTGTGATTCCAACTATGGCTACACCTTC. The rearrangement joins TRBV12-1 to TRBJ1-2. TRBV12-1 is recorded as a pseudogene. The length of the CDR3 is 14 residues.

CDR3 protein: CASSLGLAAPRYF. CDR3 nucleotide sequence: TGTGCCAGCAGCTTAGGACTAGCGGCCCCGCGGTACTTC. The rearrangement joins TRBV7-3 to TRBJ2-5; TRBD2 agrees at 10 bases. The CDR3 spans 13 residues. Germline CDR1 is SGHTA and CDR2 is FQGTGA. V lost 2 bases and J lost 13; bases outside the gene matches: 7.

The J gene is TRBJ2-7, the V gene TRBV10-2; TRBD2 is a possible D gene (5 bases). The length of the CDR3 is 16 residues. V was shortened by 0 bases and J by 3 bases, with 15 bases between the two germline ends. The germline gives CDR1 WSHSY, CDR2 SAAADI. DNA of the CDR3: TGCGCCAGCAGTGAGTCCTCGGGGTTTGGGGTCTACGAGCAGTACTTC. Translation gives CASSESSGFGVYEQYF.

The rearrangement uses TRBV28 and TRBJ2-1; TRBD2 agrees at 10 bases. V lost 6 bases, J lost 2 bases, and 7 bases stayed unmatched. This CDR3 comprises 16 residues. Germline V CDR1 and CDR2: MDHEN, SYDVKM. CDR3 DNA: TGTGCCAGCAGATGGCTTACTAGCGGGGCCTACAATGAGCAGTTCTTC. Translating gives CASRWLTSGAYNEQFF.

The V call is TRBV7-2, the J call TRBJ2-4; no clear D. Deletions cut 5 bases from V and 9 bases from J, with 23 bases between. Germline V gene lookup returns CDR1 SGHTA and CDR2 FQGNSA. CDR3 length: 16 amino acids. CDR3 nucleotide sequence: TGTGCCAGCAGCCCCGACCGCCTCTATGACGACGGCATTCAGTACTTC. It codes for CASSPDRLYDDGIQYF.

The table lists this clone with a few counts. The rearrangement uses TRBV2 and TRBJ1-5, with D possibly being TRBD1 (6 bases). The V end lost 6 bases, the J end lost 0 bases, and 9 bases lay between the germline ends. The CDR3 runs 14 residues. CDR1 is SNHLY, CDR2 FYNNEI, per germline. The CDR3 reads CASSTRGSNQPQHF. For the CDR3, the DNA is TGTGCCAGCAGCACCAGGGGTAGCAATCAGCCCCAGCATTTT. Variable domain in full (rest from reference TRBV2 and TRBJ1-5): EPEVTQTPSHQVTQMGQEVILRCVPISNHLYFYWYRQILGQKVEFLVSFYNNEISEKSEIFDDQFSVERPDGSNFTLKIRSTKLEDSAMYFCASSTRGSNQPQHFGDGTRLSIL.

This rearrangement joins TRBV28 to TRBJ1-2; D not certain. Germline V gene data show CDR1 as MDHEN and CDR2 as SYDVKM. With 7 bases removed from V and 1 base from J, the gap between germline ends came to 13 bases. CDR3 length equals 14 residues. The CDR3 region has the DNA TGTGCCAGCAACGAAATCGGGAATAACTATGGCTACACCTTC. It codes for CASNEIGNNYGYTF.

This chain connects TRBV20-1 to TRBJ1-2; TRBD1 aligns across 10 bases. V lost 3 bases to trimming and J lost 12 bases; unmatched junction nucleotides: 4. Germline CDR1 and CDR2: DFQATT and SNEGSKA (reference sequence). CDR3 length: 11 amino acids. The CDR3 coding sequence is TGCAGTGCTAGCGGGACAGGGGAAGACACCTTC. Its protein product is CSASGTGEDTF.

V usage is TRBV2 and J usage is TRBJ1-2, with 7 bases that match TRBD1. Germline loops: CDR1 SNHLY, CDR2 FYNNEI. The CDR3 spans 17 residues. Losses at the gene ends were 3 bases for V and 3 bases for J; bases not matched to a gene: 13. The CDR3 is CASSDPSSSDRDYGYTF. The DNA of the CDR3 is TGTGCCAGCAGTGATCCCTCCTCCTCCGACAGGGACTATGGCTACACCTTC.

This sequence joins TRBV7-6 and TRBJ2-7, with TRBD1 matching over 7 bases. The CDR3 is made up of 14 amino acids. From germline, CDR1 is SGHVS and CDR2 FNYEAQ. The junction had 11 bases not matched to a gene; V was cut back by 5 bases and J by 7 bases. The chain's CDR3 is CASSKEGADDEQYF. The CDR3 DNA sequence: TGTGCCAGCAGCAAAGAGGGGGCAGACGATGAGCAGTACTTC.

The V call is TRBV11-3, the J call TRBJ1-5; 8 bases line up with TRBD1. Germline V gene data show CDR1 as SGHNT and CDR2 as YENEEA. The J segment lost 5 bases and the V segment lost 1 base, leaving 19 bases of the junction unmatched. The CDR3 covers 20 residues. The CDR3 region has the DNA TGTGCCAGCAGCTTAGTCGGTGGACAGGGCCGATGGCCGAGATATCAGCCCCAGCATTTT. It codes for CASSLVGGQGRWPRYQPQHF.

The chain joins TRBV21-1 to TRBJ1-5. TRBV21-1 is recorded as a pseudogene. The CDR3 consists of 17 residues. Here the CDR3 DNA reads TGTGCCAGCAGCTGCCAGAGCAGTACAAATAGCAATCAGCCCCAGCATTTT. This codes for CASSCQSSTNSNQPQHF.

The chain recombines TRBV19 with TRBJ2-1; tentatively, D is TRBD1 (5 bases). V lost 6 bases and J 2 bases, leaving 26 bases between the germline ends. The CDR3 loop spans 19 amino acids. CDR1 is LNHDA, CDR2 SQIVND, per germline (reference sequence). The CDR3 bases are TGTGCCAGTAGCTACCAACAGGAGTTTCCCCAACAGACCTACAATGAGCAGTTCTTC. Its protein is CASSYQQEFPQQTYNEQFF.

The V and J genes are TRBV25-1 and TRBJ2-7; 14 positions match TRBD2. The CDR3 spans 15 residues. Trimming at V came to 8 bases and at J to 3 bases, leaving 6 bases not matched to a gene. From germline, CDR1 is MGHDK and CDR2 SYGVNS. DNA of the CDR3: TGTGCCAGCCAGGGACTAGCGGGAGCCGACTACGAGCAGTACTTC. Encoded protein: CASQGLAGADYEQYF.

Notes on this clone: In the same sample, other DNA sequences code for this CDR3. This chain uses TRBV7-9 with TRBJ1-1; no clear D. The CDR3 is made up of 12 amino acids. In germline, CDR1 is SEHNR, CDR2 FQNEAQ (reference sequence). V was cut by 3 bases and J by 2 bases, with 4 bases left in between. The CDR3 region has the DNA TGTGCCAGCAGCTTTCTAAACACTGAAGCTTTCTTT. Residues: CASSFLNTEAFF. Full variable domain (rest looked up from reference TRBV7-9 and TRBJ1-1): DTGVSQNPRHKITKRGQNVTFRCDPISEHNRLYWYRQTLGQGPEFLTYFQNEAQLEKSRLLSDRFSAERPKGSFSTLEIQRTEQGDSAMYLCASSFLNTEAFFGQGTRLTVV.

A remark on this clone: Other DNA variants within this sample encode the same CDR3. CDR3 in amino acids: CASTSYYEQYF. Here the CDR3 DNA reads TGTGCCAGCACCTCATACTACGAGCAGTACTTC. This sequence joins TRBV28 and TRBJ2-7, with D uncertain. This CDR3 has 11 residues. The germline V gene has CDR1 MDHEN and CDR2 SYDVKM. V was pared by 7 bases and J by 3 bases, with 7 bases between. Combining the CDR3 with reference TRBV28 and TRBJ2-7 gives the whole variable domain DVKVTQSSRYLVKRTGEKVFLECVQDMDHENMFWYRQDPGLGLRLIYFSYDVKMKEKGDIPEGYSVSREKKERFSLILESASTNQTSMYLCASTSYYEQYFGPGTRLTVT.